Here is one TCR beta chain with its context. The data stem from a study of shared clonotypes between healthy human individuals. Profiling relied on immunoSEQ multiplex PCR, and the TCRdb table lists in-frame clones only, not all of them. This table holds around 1.9 million clones, about 93% found once. Naive CD8 cells were CD45RO-negative, positively selected for CCR7, excluding terminally differentiated effector memory CD45RA+ cells. Germline V gene lookup returns CDR1 MNHNY and CDR2 SVGAGI (reference sequence). With 5 bases removed from V and 2 bases from J, the gap between germline ends came to 13 bases. The CDR3 contains 15 residues.

Material: naive CD8+ T cells from PBMCs. The genes are TRBV6-6 and TRBJ2-1; D may be TRBD1 (6 bases). This TCR derives from a man aged 18-30 years in good health. Some clones in this sample may be carry-over from other donors' samples. CDR3 sequence: CASSAYKGAYNEQFF. CDR3 DNA: TGTGCCAGCAGTGCGTATAAGGGGGCCTACAATGAGCAGTTCTTC.